This T cell receptor beta chain appears in the sequencing data of a study of beta chain features in type 1 diabetes. Whole-study context: Sorted cells from all samples, numbering about 98 million, were examined. Broader study findings: Among all four CD4+ subsets, Type 1 diabetes patients had TCRB CDR3s that were moderately but significantly shorter.

One heparinised blood draw, averaging approximately 0.11 L, came from each donor. A CD45RO/CCR7/CD25/CD127/CD95/CD27 panel sorted naive, central memory, regulatory and stem cell-like memory CD4+ cells. Isolated RNA was reverse transcribed in full, so expressed TCRB transcripts were sequenced. Assay: immunoSEQ multiplex PCR; the TCRdb copy retains only in-frame clones and omits some. This table holds hundreds of thousands of clones, 10% to 15% found once. The sample holds a few counts of this clone. Its target is not known. The CDR3 sequence is 13 residues long. CDR1 is MNHNY, CDR2 SVGAGI, per germline (reference sequence). V gave up 8 bases and J gave up 0 bases; unmatched junction bases: 4.

What was sequenced was naive CD4+ T cells from blood. The chain joins TRBV6-6 to TRBJ2-7; 7 bases are shared with TRBD1. The sequence derives from a man aged 18 to 30 in good health. This CDR3 is CASSGQNSYEQYF. CDR3 nucleotide sequence: TGTGCCAGCTCGGGACAGAACTCCTACGAGCAGTACTTC.